These 24 T cell receptor beta chains originate from one sample sequenced in a study of blood T cells in healthy people across ages. Using a J-beta primer mix together with a sample-barcoded 5' primer, a second PCR was run for about 7 to 12 cycles. MiXCR, run by TCRdb on the 5' RACE reads, gives a single entry per CDR3 protein. In the table there are some 1.6 million distinct CDR3 sequences, around 36% of which are singletons. The sequencing input was blood. The source is a woman aged 30 to 39 in good health.

In the case of this clonotype: A much larger clone is a single base away; this may be a read error. V is TRBV7-6 and J is TRBJ2-4; D perhaps matches TRBD1 (6 bases). The CDR3 spans 13 residues. Per the germline V gene, CDR1 is SGHVS and CDR2 is FNYEAQ. Here the CDR3 DNA reads TGTGCCGGCAGCCACGGACAGATTGGGGAGCAGTACTTC. Amino acids: CAGSHGQIGEQYF.

This clonotype was seen only a few times. This chain joins TRBV20-1 and TRBJ2-4; TRBD1 might be the D (6 bases). The CDR3 covers 15 residues. Germline V gene sequence: CDR1 DFQATT, CDR2 SNEGSKA (reference sequence). The V gene lost 5 bases and the J gene lost 0 bases, with 14 bases spanning the gap. Here the CDR3 reads CSADLLGGAKNIQYF. The CDR3 DNA sequence: TGCAGTGCTGATCTCCTAGGGGGAGCCAAAAACATTCAGTACTTC.

The rearrangement links TRBV20-1 to TRBJ2-7; TRBD1 aligns across 8 bases. V was clipped by 5 bases and J by 4 bases; unmatched bases: 10. This CDR3 has 14 amino acids. Germline CDR1 is DFQATT and CDR2 is SNEGSKA (reference sequence). The CDR3 spells CSAPSSDRVYEQYF. CDR3 DNA sequence: TGCAGTGCTCCAAGCTCGGACAGGGTATACGAGCAGTACTTC.

For the CDR3, the DNA is TGTGCCAGCAGCCCCCGGGAGGTGAATGAGCAGTTCTTC. Its translation: CASSPREVNEQFF. This chain connects TRBV9 to TRBJ2-1; TRBD2 matches at 7 bases. V shed 4 bases, J shed 7 bases, and the junction held 5 bases outside the gene matches. Germline CDR1 is SGDLS and CDR2 is YYNGEE. The CDR3 has 13 amino acids.

J is TRBJ1-2 and V is TRBV4-2, with 7 bases fitting TRBD1. The CDR3 sequence is 16 residues long. Germline loops: CDR1 LGHNA, CDR2 YNFKEQ. Unmatched junction bases numbered 15, after V lost 4 bases and J lost 7 bases. The CDR3 loop reads CASSPGGQGRVTGYTF. Here the CDR3 DNA reads TGTGCCAGCAGCCCAGGGGGTCAGGGGCGTGTAACTGGCTACACCTTC.

The CDR3 sequence is CASSDDRGGVNTEAFF. The CDR3 nucleotides read TGTGCCAGCAGCGATGACAGAGGAGGGGTGAACACTGAAGCTTTCTTT. The chain employs TRBV9 and TRBJ1-1; the D gene is possibly TRBD1 (5 bases). Trimming removed 3 bases at V and 0 bases at J, with 15 bases between. Germline V CDR1 and CDR2: SGDLS, YYNGEE. The CDR3 totals 16 residues.

The CDR3: CAWSAGFTNEKLFF. Here the CDR3 DNA reads TGTGCCTGGAGTGCAGGGTTCACTAATGAAAAACTGTTTTTT. V and J are TRBV30 and TRBJ1-4; a possible D gene is TRBD1 (5 bases). Between the trimmed V and J ends, which lost 1 base and 2 bases, there was a span of 8 bases. The CDR3 loop spans 14 amino acids. Germline V gene lookup returns CDR1 GTSNPN and CDR2 SVGIG (reference sequence).

This clonotype was detected ten times or more. CDR3 nucleotide sequence: TGTGCCAGCAGTCCCCAAGGGGGCGGGGGTGAAAAACTGTTTTTT. Amino acids: CASSPQGGGGEKLFF. This chain connects TRBV12-3 or TRBV12-4 to TRBJ1-4, with 7 bases matching TRBD1. The CDR3 has 15 residues. V was clipped by 5 bases and J by 7 bases; unmatched bases: 10.

This clonotype has only a few counts. CDR3 amino acids: CATEAAGTYEQYF. The CDR3 nucleotides are TGTGCCACCGAAGCAGCAGGGACCTACGAGCAGTACTTC. The chain combines TRBV24-1 with TRBJ2-7, with D tentatively TRBD1 (5 bases). V lost 9 bases to trimming and J lost 2 bases, with 13 bases between them. Germline V gene data show CDR1 as KGHDR and CDR2 as SFDVKD. There are 13 residues in the CDR3.

The CDR3 is CASSFTLWTSGSHNEQFF. The CDR3 bases are TGCGCCAGCAGCTTTACGCTATGGACTAGCGGGAGTCACAATGAGCAGTTCTTC. The chain has TRBV5-1 and TRBJ2-1, with TRBD2 identical over 13 bases. Unmatched junction bases numbered 10, after V lost 2 bases and J lost 5 bases. From germline, CDR1 is SGHRS and CDR2 YFSETQ. This CDR3 contains 18 residues.

This clonotype was observed a handful of times. The J gene is TRBJ2-7, the V gene TRBV5-1, with 8 bases aligning to TRBD2. This CDR3 is built from 15 residues. J lost 5 bases, V lost 0 bases, and 7 bases had no gene match. CDR1 is SGHRS and CDR2 is YFSETQ in the germline V gene. DNA for the CDR3: TGCGCCAGCAGCTTGGGAACGGGAGGGTACCACGAGCAGTACTTC. It yields the protein CASSLGTGGYHEQYF. The entire variable domain, with the rest obtained from reference TRBV5-1 and TRBJ2-7, is as follows: KAGVTQTPRYLIKTRGQQVTLSCSPISGHRSVSWYQQTPGQGLQFLFEYFSETQRNKGNFPGRFSGRQFSNSRSEMNVSTLELGDSALYLCASSLGTGGYHEQYFGPGTRLTVT.

This clonotype was seen at least ten times. The chain recombines TRBV4-1 with TRBJ2-7, with D tentatively TRBD2 (6 bases). Per the germline V gene, CDR1 is MGHRA and CDR2 is YSYEKL. This CDR3 spans 16 amino acids. V lost 1 base to trimming and J lost 0 bases, with 13 bases between them. The CDR3 bases are TGCGCCAGCAGCCAAGCCCCGGGACTCCACTCCTACGAGCAGTACTTC. This codes for CASSQAPGLHSYEQYF.

The chain couples TRBV6-6 to TRBJ2-7; TRBD2 aligns across 7 bases. The V segment lost 4 bases and the J segment 5 bases; nucleotides outside the gene matches: 14. The CDR3 runs 16 residues. Germline loops: CDR1 MNHNY, CDR2 SVGAGI (reference sequence). CDR3 sequence reads: CASSFGRLADGNEQYF. The CDR3 nucleotides are TGTGCCAGCAGTTTCGGAAGACTAGCTGACGGGAACGAGCAGTACTTC.

The chain couples TRBV11-2 to TRBJ1-2, with D possibly being TRBD1 (5 bases). V was shortened by 6 bases and J by 2 bases, with 16 bases between the two germline ends. CDR1 is SGHAT and CDR2 is FQNNGV in the germline V gene. This CDR3 comprises 15 residues. CDR3 DNA sequence: TGTGCCAGCAGGCCGATACAGGAAGGAAACTATGGCTACACCTTC. Translated: CASRPIQEGNYGYTF.

This clonotype was counted once. One junction end does not reproduce the germline sequence, and a read error may be involved. The rearrangement uses TRBV5-1 and TRBJ1-2; D ambiguous. The CDR3 runs 12 residues. CDR1 is SGHRS and CDR2 is YFSETQ in the germline V gene. CDR3 region: CASGLGSYGYTF. The CDR3 nucleotides read TGCGCCAGCGGCTTGGGCAGCTATGGCTACACCTTC.

This clonotype occurred a few times. The rearrangement links TRBV18 to TRBJ1-2, with 7 bases matching TRBD1. Trimming cost V 3 bases and J 4 bases; bases outside gene matches: 8. The CDR3 extends over 15 amino acids. Germline V gene sequence: CDR1 KGHSH, CDR2 LQKENI. The DNA of the CDR3 is TGTGCCAGCTCACCTCCACAGGGGAGGAGCTATGGCTACACCTTC. The encoded protein is CASSPPQGRSYGYTF.

This clonotype came up a few times. The gene calls are TRBV2 and TRBJ2-1; D perhaps matches TRBD1 (6 bases). This CDR3 has 14 residues. Trimming removed 7 bases at V and 8 bases at J, with 18 bases between. The V gene's germline CDR1 is SNHLY and CDR2 FYNNEI. The chain's CDR3 is CASTDPTGFHEQFF. In DNA, the CDR3 is TGTGCCAGCACCGATCCTACAGGGTTCCATGAGCAGTTCTTC.

The chain combines TRBV20-1 with TRBJ2-1; D is perhaps TRBD2 (6 bases). Germline CDR1 reads DFQATT; CDR2 reads SNEGSKA (reference sequence). V was cut by 4 bases and J by 8 bases, with 15 bases left in between. The CDR3 has 13 amino acids. DNA for the CDR3: TGCAGTGCTACCCGACGAGCGGGCCATGAGCAGTTCTTC. The encoded protein is CSATRRAGHEQFF.

This chain connects TRBV2 to TRBJ2-7; 10 bases are a match to TRBD1. Trimming took 11 bases from V and 3 from J; bases not matched to a gene: 10. This CDR3 contains 14 residues. Germline V gene data show CDR1 as SNHLY and CDR2 as FYNNEI. The CDR3: CALSPRDRGYEQYF. In DNA form, the CDR3 reads TGTGCCTTGTCCCCCCGGGACAGGGGCTACGAGCAGTACTTC.

A word on this clonotype: It may be a read error: a sequence one base away is much more abundant. The CDR3 protein is CSASSGREAQYF. CDR3 sequence (DNA): TGCAGCGCCTCTAGCGGGAGGGAGGCCCAGTACTTC. This chain links TRBV29-1 with TRBJ2-5; TRBD2 matches at 12 bases. V lost 7 bases and J lost 9; bases outside the gene matches: 6. Germline values: CDR1 SQVTM, CDR2 ANQGSEA. The length of the CDR3 is 12 residues.

This clonotype was seen a single time. V and J are TRBV24-1 and TRBJ2-5, with 9 bases aligning to TRBD2. The length of the CDR3 is 17 residues. Germline V gives CDR1 KGHDR, CDR2 SFDVKD. With V trimmed by 3 bases and J by 5 bases, 12 bases remained unmatched. CDR3 sequence (DNA): TGTGCCACCAGTGATGGCTTTGCTAGCGGGGCTAGGGAGACCCAGTACTTC. Translating gives CATSDGFASGARETQYF.

This clonotype has only a few counts. The chain has TRBV20-1 and TRBJ1-6; a possible D gene is TRBD1 (5 bases). Germline-derived CDR1 and CDR2 are DFQATT and SNEGSKA (reference sequence). The CDR3 has 15 amino acids. V lost 2 bases and J lost 4, with 12 bases in between. The CDR3 nucleotides read TGCAGTGCTAGACAATTGGGGGGGTATAATTCACCCCTCCACTTT. It specifies CSARQLGGYNSPLHF.

This clonotype was seen at least ten times. This chain uses TRBV5-1 with TRBJ2-7; D remains ambiguous. This CDR3 comprises 15 residues. Per germline, CDR1 SGHRS and CDR2 YFSETQ. Trimming removed 4 bases from V and 0 bases from J, with 14 bases in between. In nucleotides, the CDR3 is TGCGCCAGCAGCCCACGAGGCCGGGCCTCCTACGAGCAGTACTTC. This gives the protein CASSPRGRASYEQYF.

The CDR3 region has the DNA TGCGCCAGCAGCGCCGATCCCACGGGTGGGGCCCAGCATTTT. This sequence encodes CASSADPTGGAQHF. The chain is built from TRBV5-1 and TRBJ1-5; D ambiguous. CDR1 and CDR2 (germline): SGHRS, YFSETQ. CDR3 size: 14 residues. V was clipped by 4 bases and J by 11 bases, with 19 bases between them.